One and the same sample provided the 3 T cell receptor beta chains below, sequenced in a study of a mutant IDH1 vaccine in newly diagnosed glioma. The time point was: baseline, week 1 (first vaccination visit). Treatment indicated: pre-vaccination baseline after standard-of-care therapy. The method was immunoSEQ multiplex PCR; TCRdb's version includes in-frame clones alone and lacks a portion of them. Among about 24,000 clones listed, roughly nine tenths were seen once. The sequences come from PBMCs, collected from a glioma patient treated with radiotherapy, temozolomide or both. The receptors derive from a man younger than 45 with glioma.

The chain links TRBV15 to TRBJ2-3; D is undetermined. CDR3 length equals 17 residues. Germline V gene lookup returns CDR1 LNHNV and CDR2 YYDKDF (reference sequence). V gave up 0 bases and J gave up 1 base, with 14 bases separating them. This CDR3 is CATSRDWTRYRTDTQYF. CDR3 sequence (DNA): TGTGCCACCAGCAGAGATTGGACCCGATATCGCACAGATACGCAGTATTTT.

The rearrangement uses TRBV11-2 and TRBJ1-2, with 8 bases lining up with TRBD1. This CDR3 contains 17 residues. Germline V gene lookup returns CDR1 SGHAT and CDR2 FQNNGV. Trimming took 0 bases from V and 5 from J; bases not matched to a gene: 11. The CDR3 is CASSLEASGQVGYGYTF. Here the CDR3 DNA reads TGTGCCAGCAGCTTAGAGGCTTCGGGACAGGTCGGTTATGGCTACACCTTC. Full variable domain (outside the CDR3, taken from reference TRBV11-2 and TRBJ1-2): EAGVAQSPRYKIIEKRQSVAFWCNPISGHATLYWYQQILGQGPKLLIQFQNNGVVDDSQLPKDRFSAERLKGVDSTLKIQPAKLEDSAVYLCASSLEASGQVGYGYTFGSGTRLTVV.

The chain carries TRBV6-4 and TRBJ2-2; D is unresolved. The CDR3 runs 15 residues. V lost 6 bases and J lost 4, with 15 bases in between. Germline loops: CDR1 MRHNA, CDR2 SNTAGT. CDR3 nucleotides: TGTGCCAGCAGGGAGCTGGGTGATATCACCGGGGAGCTGTTTTTT. This sequence encodes CASRELGDITGELFF.